This T cell receptor beta chain is from a study of shared clonotypes between healthy human individuals (dated by TCRdb to the early 2020s). About the full investigation: The cohort included a few men and two women between 18 and 49 years of age. Per donor, three plates each were used for CD4 naive and CD4 memory, two for CD8 naive, and one for CD8 memory. Blood TCR repertoires of a handful of healthy adults were deeply sequenced to estimate repertoire size and the extent of clonotype sharing between individuals. To increase sequencing depth and limit assay-specific biases, different laboratories used diverse techniques to prepare libraries and sequence TCR repertoires. Per donor, leukapheresis produced somewhere between about 0.94 and 9 billion PBMCs.

Using the deep immunoSEQ assay, TCR CDR3 regions were amplified from genomic DNA by multiplex PCR. Extracted genomic DNA from each cell subset was distributed evenly across all wells of several immunoSEQ 96-well plates, and each plate was treated as a replicate. For sorted subsets, 200 ng of genomic DNA, equivalent to tens of thousands of T cell genomes, went into each replicate PCR. Purified libraries were quantified with a Qubit 3.0 fluorometer, sized on a Bioanalyzer 2100, and re-quantified with the KAPA Library Quantification kit. Every immunoSEQ 96-well plate was sequenced on a dedicated single-read 150-cycle Illumina NextSeq 550 flow cell. Turning to the authors' computational methods: Because only junctional sequences without quality scores were contained in the immunoSEQ output, filtering matching that applied to full-length reads could not be performed. To assign V/J genes and CDR3, sequences were annotated against IMGT germline references using PyIR, a Python wrapper for IgBLAST v1.9. Reads with weak V/J assignments (E-value above 1e-6), missing CDR3, stop codons, out-of-frame junctions, or ambiguous translated residues were removed. A V3J clonotype was defined by an identical inferred V gene, J gene, and CDR3 amino acid sequence. Percentage overlap between repertoires was computed as shared unique clonotypes divided by the size of the smaller repertoire. Richness of each repertoire was evaluated using RTK rarefaction, the Chao1 estimator, and Recon v2.1 estimates of unobserved clonotypes. Generation probabilities were computed with OLGA for all TCRbeta clonotypes obtained by the gDNA method from several donors. TCRdb's version of the immuneACCESS table is confined to in-frame rearrangements and falls short of the full clone set. An unresolved V gene accounts for under half of the shortfall where checked; the remainder is of unknown origin. The D gene and trimming were derived from the DNA, and the V and J assignments and clone size from that table. This sample gives roughly 650,000 clones in total; roughly 97% of them show up just once. The ten largest clones represent around 0.057% of the sample.

In the case of this clone: The specificity of this receptor is unknown. Base quality data are lacking; no much larger clone is found one base away.

Donors were healthy HIV-negative adults with no recently reported acute infections or vaccinations. All donors were Caucasian adults living in Nashville, Tennessee, USA. CD4+ T cells were enriched by magnetic negative selection, after which naive cells were positively selected on CD45RA and the negative fraction was taken as the memory subset. Blood was obtained by leukapheresis, after which PBMCs were separated by Ficoll-Histopaque density gradient centrifugation and cryopreserved in liquid nitrogen vapor phase. Analytical flow cytometry was used to check the purity and quantity of each magnetically sorted T cell population. From each sorted fraction, genomic DNA was isolated and quantified by UV absorbance on a Nanodrop 2000c. What the study reported, not specific to this receptor: Sampling was restricted to blood, and TCR repertoires in tissue are likely to differ from TCR repertoires in blood. The genetic and exposure-history diversity represented was limited by the small number of donors. Across a handful of donors, roughly 5% of naive CD4, over 3% of naive CD8, roughly 2.3% of memory CD4, and about 0.4% of memory CD8 clonotypes were shared. Incomplete sequencing was indicated by rarefaction of sorted-subset datasets, despite the large sequencing depth. Clonotypes shared by all four sorted-subset donors showed higher generation probabilities than non-shared clonotypes. Pairwise subsampling led to the expectation that sequencing depth would affect the degree of clonotype sharing among donors. Estimated clonotype richness was generally larger for naive than for memory subsets.

From cysteine to phenylalanine, the CDR3 is 14 amino acids long. The CDR3 DNA has 42 bases and is translated from base 1. V drops 3 bases and J drops 5 bases, leaving 14 bases in between. From the germline V gene, CDR1 is SQVTM and CDR2 is ANQGSEA. Here the chain combines TRBV29-1 and TRBJ2-1; TRBD2 is a possible D gene, resting on 6 matching bases. The sequencing sample was made of naive CD4+ T cells sorted from blood. The sample's cell subset or site label, in plain terms: CD45RA+ positively selected. This clonotype originated in a woman aged 30 to 39 in good health. At the DNA level, the sequence is TGCAGCGTTGACCCCGGGAGAGCCGACAATGAGCAGTTCTTC. It translates as CSVDPGRADNEQFF.